These 5 T cell receptor beta chains share one sample of origin, sequenced in a study of identical twins. MiXCR was run by TCRdb on the 5' RACE reads, yielding one entry per CDR3 protein. The table has 500,000 to 650,000 distinct CDR3 sequences, roughly 6.6% seen once. Another study also made use of these data, one on yellow fever vaccine responses in identical twins.

What was sequenced was PBMCs. These receptor sequences come from a woman under 30 in good health.

A few counts support this clonotype. The rearrangement uses TRBV5-6 and TRBJ1-2; D is unclear. V lost 1 base and J lost 8, with 18 bases in between. From germline, CDR1 is SGHDT and CDR2 YYEEEE. The CDR3 length is 15 residues. This chain's CDR3 is CASSLFSGEFGGYTF. The CDR3 DNA reads TGTGCCAGCAGCTTGTTTAGTGGGGAGTTCGGCGGCTACACCTTC. Together with reference TRBV5-6 and TRBJ1-2, the CDR3 gives the full variable domain: DAGVTQSPTHLIKTRGQQVTLRCSPKSGHDTVSWYQQALGQGPQFIFQYYEEEERQRGNFPDRFSGHQFPNYSSELNVNALLLGDSALYLCASSLFSGEFGGYTFGSGTRLTVV.

This clonotype was observed many times. The chain carries TRBV12-3 or TRBV12-4 and TRBJ2-2, with D perhaps TRBD2 (6 bases). There are 15 residues in the CDR3. Trimming removed 3 bases from V and 6 bases from J, with 14 bases in between. CDR3 region: CASSFSSAGPGELFF. CDR3 DNA sequence: TGTGCCAGCAGTTTTTCTAGCGCGGGACCCGGGGAGCTGTTTTTT.

This clonotype has a count of ten or more. The chain carries TRBV12-3 or TRBV12-4 and TRBJ2-1; 8 positions agree with TRBD2. Germline trimming cut 3 bases from V and 7 bases from J; bases unmatched to any gene: 5. This CDR3 is built from 14 residues. The CDR3 DNA sequence: TGTGCCAGCAGTTTCAGCGGGAGTCTTAATGAGCAGTTCTTC. Translating gives CASSFSGSLNEQFF.

Remarks on this clonotype: With a much larger clone just one base away, this may be a read error. V usage is TRBV5-1 and J usage is TRBJ1-1, with D possibly being TRBD1 (5 bases). This CDR3 comprises 16 residues. Germline-derived CDR1 and CDR2 are SGHRS and YFSETQ. The CDR3 sequence: CASTLGDTKPNTEAFF. Here the CDR3 DNA reads TGCGCCAGCACCTTGGGGGATACGAAACCGAACACTGAAGCTTTCTTT.

The sample holds a few counts of this clonotype. At one end the junction does not follow the germline gene, possibly because of a read error. This rearrangement joins TRBV12-3 or TRBV12-4 to TRBJ2-2; 7 bases align to TRBD1. There are 18 residues in the CDR3. Here the CDR3 reads CACSPRDSPLENTGELFF. As DNA, the CDR3 is TGTGCCTGCAGTCCCCGGGACAGTCCTCTGGAGAACACCGGGGAGCTGTTTTTT.